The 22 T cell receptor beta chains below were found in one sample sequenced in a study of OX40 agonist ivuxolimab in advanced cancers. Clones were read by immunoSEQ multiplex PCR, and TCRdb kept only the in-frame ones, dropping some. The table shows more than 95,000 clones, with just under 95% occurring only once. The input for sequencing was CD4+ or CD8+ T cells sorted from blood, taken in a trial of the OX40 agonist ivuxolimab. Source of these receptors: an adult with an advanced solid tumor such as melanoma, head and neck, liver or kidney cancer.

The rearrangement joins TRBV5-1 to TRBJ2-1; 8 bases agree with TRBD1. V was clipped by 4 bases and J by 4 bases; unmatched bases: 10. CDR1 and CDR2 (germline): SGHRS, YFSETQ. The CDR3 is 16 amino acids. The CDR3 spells CASSRRQGNSYNEQFF. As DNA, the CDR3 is TGCGCCAGCAGCCGCCGACAGGGGAATTCGTACAATGAGCAGTTCTTC.

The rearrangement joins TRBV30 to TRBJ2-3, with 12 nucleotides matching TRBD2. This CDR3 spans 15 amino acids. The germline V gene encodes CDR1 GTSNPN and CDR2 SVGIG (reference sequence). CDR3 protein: CGLAGVAGVTDTQYF. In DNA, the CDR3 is TGTGGACTAGCGGGAGTGGCGGGGGTAACAGATACGCAGTATTTT.

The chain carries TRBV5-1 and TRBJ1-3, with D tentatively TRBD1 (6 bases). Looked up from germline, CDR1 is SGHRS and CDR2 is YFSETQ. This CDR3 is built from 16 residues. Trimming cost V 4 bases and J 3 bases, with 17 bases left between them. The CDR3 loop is CASSPEGGRSGNTIYF. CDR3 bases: TGCGCCAGCAGCCCGGAGGGGGGCCGAAGTGGAAACACCATATATTTT.

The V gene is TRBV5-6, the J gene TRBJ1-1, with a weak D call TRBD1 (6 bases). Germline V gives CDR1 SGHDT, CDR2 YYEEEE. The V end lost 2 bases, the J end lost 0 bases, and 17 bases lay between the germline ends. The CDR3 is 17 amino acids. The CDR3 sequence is CASSFVGQRFMNTEAFF. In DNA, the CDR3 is TGTGCCAGCAGCTTCGTTGGACAGAGGTTCATGAACACTGAAGCTTTCTTT.

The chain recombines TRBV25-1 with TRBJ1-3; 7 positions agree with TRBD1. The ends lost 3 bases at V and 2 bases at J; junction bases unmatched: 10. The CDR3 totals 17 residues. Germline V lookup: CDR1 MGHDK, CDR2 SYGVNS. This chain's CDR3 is CASSDPGRGRTGNTIYF. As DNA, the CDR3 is TGTGCCAGCAGTGACCCCGGGAGGGGGCGAACTGGAAACACCATATATTTT. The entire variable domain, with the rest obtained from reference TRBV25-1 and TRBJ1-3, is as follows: EADIYQTPRYLVIGTGKKITLECSQTMGHDKMYWYQQDPGMELHLIHYSYGVNSTEKGDLSSESTVSRIRTEHFPLTLESARPSHTSQYLCASSDPGRGRTGNTIYFGEGSWLTVV.

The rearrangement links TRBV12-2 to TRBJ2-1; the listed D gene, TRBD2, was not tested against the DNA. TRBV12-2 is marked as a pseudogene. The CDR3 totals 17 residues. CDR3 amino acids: CASLPNWSAHPYNEQFF. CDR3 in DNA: TGTGCAAGTCTACCTAACTGGTCAGCGCATCCCTACAATGAGCAGTTCTTC.

The CDR3 protein is CSVQASNQPQHF. DNA of the CDR3: TGCAGCGTTCAGGCTAGCAATCAGCCCCAGCATTTT. This chain joins TRBV29-1 and TRBJ1-5; D is undetermined. CDR1 and CDR2 from the germline V gene are SQVTM and ANQGSEA. The V and J ends lost 5 bases and 0 bases respectively, with 5 bases between them. CDR3 size: 12 residues. Complete variable domain (other parts from reference TRBV29-1 and TRBJ1-5): SAVISQKPSRDICQRGTSLTIQCQVDSQVTMMFWYRQQPGQSLTLIATANQGSEATYESGFVIDKFPISRPNLTFSTLTVSNMSPEDSSIYLCSVQASNQPQHFGDGTRLSIL.

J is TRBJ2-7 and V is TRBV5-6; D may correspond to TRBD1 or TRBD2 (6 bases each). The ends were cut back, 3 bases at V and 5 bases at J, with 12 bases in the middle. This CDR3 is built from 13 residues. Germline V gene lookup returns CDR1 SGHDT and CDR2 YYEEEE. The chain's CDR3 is CASSWERGDEQYF. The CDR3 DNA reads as TGTGCCAGCAGCTGGGAAAGGGGGGACGAGCAGTACTTC.

The CDR3 sequence is CAGGTGPRNEQFF. CDR3 in DNA: TGTGCCGGAGGGACAGGCCCTCGGAATGAGCAGTTCTTC. This rearrangement joins TRBV2 to TRBJ2-1; 8 positions match TRBD1. There are 13 residues in the CDR3. The junction had 10 bases not matched to a gene; V was cut back by 11 bases and J by 7 bases. Germline V gene sequence: CDR1 SNHLY, CDR2 FYNNEI.

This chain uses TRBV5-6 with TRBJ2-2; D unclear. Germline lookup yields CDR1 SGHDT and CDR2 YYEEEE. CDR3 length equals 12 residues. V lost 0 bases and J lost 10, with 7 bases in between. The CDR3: CASSLASTELFF. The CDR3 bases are TGTGCCAGCAGCTTGGCCTCGACGGAGCTGTTTTTT.

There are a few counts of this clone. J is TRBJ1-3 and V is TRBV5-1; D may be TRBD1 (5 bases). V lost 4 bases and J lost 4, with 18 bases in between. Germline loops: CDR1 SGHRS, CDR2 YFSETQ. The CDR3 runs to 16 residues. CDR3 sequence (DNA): TGCGCCAGCAGCCCCGGTGGGGGGACGGACGGAAACACCATATATTTT. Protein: CASSPGGGTDGNTIYF.

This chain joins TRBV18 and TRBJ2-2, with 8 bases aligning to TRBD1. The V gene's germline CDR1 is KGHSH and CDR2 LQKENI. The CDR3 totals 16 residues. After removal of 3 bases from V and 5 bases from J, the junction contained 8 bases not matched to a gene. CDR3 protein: CASSPSTGVGTGELFF. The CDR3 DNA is TGTGCCAGCTCACCTTCGACAGGGGTAGGGACCGGGGAGCTGTTTTTT.

The CDR3 is CAWSVLVGQPQHF. The CDR3 region has the DNA TGTGCCTGGAGTGTACTTGTCGGTCAGCCCCAGCATTTT. The J gene is TRBJ1-5, the V gene TRBV30, with no clear D. Trimming took 0 bases from V and 6 from J, leaving 9 bases between them. Germline V gene lookup returns CDR1 GTSNPN and CDR2 SVGIG (reference sequence). This CDR3 has 13 residues.

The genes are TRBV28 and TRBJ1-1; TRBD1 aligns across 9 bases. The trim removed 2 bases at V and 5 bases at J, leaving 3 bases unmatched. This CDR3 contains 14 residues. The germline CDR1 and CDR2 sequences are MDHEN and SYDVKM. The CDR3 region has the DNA TGTGCCAGCAGTTTAAGGACAGGGGTAACTGAAGCTTTCTTT. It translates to CASSLRTGVTEAFF.

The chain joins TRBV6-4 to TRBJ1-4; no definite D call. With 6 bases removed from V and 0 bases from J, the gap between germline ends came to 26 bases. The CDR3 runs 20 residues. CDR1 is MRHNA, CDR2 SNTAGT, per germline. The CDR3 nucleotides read TGTGCCAGCAGCCCCTTCATAGGGCGCACCAAAGTTGCAACTAATGAAAAACTGTTTTTT. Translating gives CASSPFIGRTKVATNEKLFF.

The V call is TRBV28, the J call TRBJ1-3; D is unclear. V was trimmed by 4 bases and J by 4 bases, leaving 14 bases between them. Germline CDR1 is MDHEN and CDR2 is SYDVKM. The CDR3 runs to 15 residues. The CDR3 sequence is CASSSVRTAGNTIYF. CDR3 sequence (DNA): TGTGCCAGCAGTTCCGTGAGGACCGCCGGAAACACCATATATTTT. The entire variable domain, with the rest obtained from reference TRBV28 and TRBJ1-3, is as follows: DVKVTQSSRYLVKRTGEKVFLECVQDMDHENMFWYRQDPGLGLRLIYFSYDVKMKEKGDIPEGYSVSREKKERFSLILESASTNQTSMYLCASSSVRTAGNTIYFGEGSWLTVV.

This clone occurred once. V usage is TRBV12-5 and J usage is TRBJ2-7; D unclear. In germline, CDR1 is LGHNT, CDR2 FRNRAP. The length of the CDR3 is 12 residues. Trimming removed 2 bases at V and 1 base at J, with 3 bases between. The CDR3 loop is CASGLLSYEQYF. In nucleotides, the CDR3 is TGTGCTAGTGGTTTGTTGTCCTACGAGCAGTACTTC.

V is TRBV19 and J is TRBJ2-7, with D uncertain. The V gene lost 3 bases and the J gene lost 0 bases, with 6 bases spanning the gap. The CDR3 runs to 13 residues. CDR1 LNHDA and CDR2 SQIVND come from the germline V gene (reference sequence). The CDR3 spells CASSITASYEQYF. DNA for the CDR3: TGTGCCAGTAGTATTACAGCCTCCTACGAGCAGTACTTC.

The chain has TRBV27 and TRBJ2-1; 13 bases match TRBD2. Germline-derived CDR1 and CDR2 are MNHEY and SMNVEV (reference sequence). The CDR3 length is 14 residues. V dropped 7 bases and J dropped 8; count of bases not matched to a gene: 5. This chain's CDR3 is CASKRLAGGYEQFF. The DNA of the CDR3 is TGTGCCAGCAAGAGACTAGCGGGAGGCTATGAGCAGTTCTTC.

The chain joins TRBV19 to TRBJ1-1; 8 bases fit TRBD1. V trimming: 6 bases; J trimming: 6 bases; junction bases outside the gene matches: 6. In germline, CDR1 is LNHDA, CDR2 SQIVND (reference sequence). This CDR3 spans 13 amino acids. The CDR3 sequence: CASSPGQEAEAFF. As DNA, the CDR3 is TGTGCCAGTAGCCCGGGACAGGAGGCTGAAGCTTTCTTT.

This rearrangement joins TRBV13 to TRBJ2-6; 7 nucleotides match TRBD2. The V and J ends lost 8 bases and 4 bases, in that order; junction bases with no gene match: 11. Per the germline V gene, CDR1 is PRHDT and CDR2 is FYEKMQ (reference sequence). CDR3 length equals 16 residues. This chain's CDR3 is CASAPWGGAGANVLTF. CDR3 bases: TGTGCCAGCGCACCTTGGGGGGGTGCGGGGGCCAACGTCCTGACTTTC.

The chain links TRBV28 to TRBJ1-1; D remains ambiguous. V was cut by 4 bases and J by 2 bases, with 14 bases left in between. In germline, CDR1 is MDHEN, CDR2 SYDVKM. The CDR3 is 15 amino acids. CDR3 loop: CASSSHGVPNTEAFF. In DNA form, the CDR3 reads TGTGCCAGCAGTTCCCACGGGGTTCCTAACACTGAAGCTTTCTTT.